Listed below are T cell receptor beta chains from one sample, sequenced in a study of CD8 T cells in Susac syndrome. TCRdb passed the immunoSEQ multiplex PCR reads through MiXCR, listing each CDR3 protein once. The repertoire holds under 200,000 distinct CDR3 sequences, with about 96% as singletons. The specimen was CD4+ T cells from PBMCs. The receptors were sampled from a human donor with Susac syndrome. CDR3s include the opening cysteine and the closing phenylalanine or tryptophan.

v_call	j_call	cdr3_aa
TRBV7-8	TRBJ1-5	CASSLPGQGPNQPQHF
TRBV11-2	TRBJ2-6	CASSFSSGANVLTF
TRBV6-5	TRBJ2-1	CASSYGGSRSDNEQFF
TRBV7-7	TRBJ2-1	CASSLRQGRGNEQFF
TRBV11-2	TRBJ2-3	CASSLANRGNTQYF
TRBV5-4	TRBJ2-1	CASSGPNGRPEQFF
TRBV5-4	TRBJ2-7	CASSLSGSGPLWYF
TRBV9	TRBJ1-5	CASSVDGRGNQPQHF
TRBV28	TRBJ2-5	CASSLYGAETQYF
TRBV5-4	TRBJ1-2	CASSLSRGHGYPF
TRBV9	TRBJ1-2	CASSVGSNYGYTF
TRBV2	TRBJ2-2	CASRTGRNTGELFF
TRBV29-1	TRBJ2-1	CSVEATQVQQFF
TRBV29-1	TRBJ2-1	CSVGAEYYNEQFF
TRBV18	TRBJ2-3	CASSPGGFGDTQYF
TRBV20-1	TRBJ2-5	CSASKREGNQETQYF
TRBV11-2	TRBJ2-5	CASSLTGIDGETQYF
TRBV28	TRBJ2-3	CASSFGGAHGTDTQYF
TRBV18	TRBJ2-5	CASSVNWGETQYF
TRBV28	TRBJ2-3	CASSSAGGPEDTQYF
TRBV19	TRBJ2-1	CASRSRTSGRSFGHDEQFF
TRBV6-5	TRBJ2-1	CASRGNEQFF
TRBV20-1	TRBJ2-7	CSAPRAGGSYEQYF
TRBV5-4	TRBJ2-7	CASSPTSGKRNEQYF
TRBV12-3/TRBV12-4	TRBJ1-1	CASSFTIPEAFF
TRBV11-2	TRBJ2-7	CASSTQGPYEQYF
TRBV28	TRBJ2-3	CASSSMGDTQYF
TRBV4-3	TRBJ2-2	CASSRIPGELFF
TRBV29-1	TRBJ2-3	CSVLVSDTQYF
TRBV20-1	TRBJ2-7	CSARVDRGEQYF
TRBV7-9	TRBJ1-2	CASSSYQGDRSGYTF
TRBV3-1	TRBJ1-6	CASSLQSGTGNSPLHF
TRBV4-3	TRBJ1-2	CASSQFGQSSYGYTF
TRBV6-1	TRBJ1-2	CASSVDANYGYTF
TRBV30	TRBJ2-7	CAWSPSYEQYF
TRBV29-1	TRBJ1-2	CSAETGNYGYTF
TRBV10-3	TRBJ2-7	CATGLAGGYEQYF
TRBV25-1	TRBJ2-3	CATSITDTQYF
TRBV25-1	TRBJ2-1	CASSDLAGGRDNEQFF
TRBV27	TRBJ1-2	CASSFSTGDGYTF
TRBV29-1	TRBJ1-1	CSVEGQGDTEAFF
TRBV15	TRBJ2-1	CATSSGSADSYNEQFF
TRBV20-1	TRBJ2-5	CSARGDSRPQETQYF
TRBV25-1	TRBJ2-1	CASTRNGGNEQFF
TRBV28	TRBJ1-3	CASSTSGQLVGNTIYF
TRBV29-1	TRBJ2-7	CSVKGLAGVPYEQYF
TRBV7-2	TRBJ1-1	CASSHGTGTEAFF
TRBV4-3	TRBJ2-7	CASSRGSPYEQYF
TRBV30	TRBJ1-1	CAWSTGVSTEAFF
TRBV4-2	TRBJ1-4	CASSPLGLTGSNEKLFF
TRBV4-1	TRBJ2-3	CASSQGHRTDTQYF
TRBV29-1	TRBJ1-1	CSAHPEAFF
TRBV29-1	TRBJ1-2	CSASGGPNYGYTF